The clone carrying this T cell receptor beta chain was seen once. The identical CDR3 is also encoded by other nucleotide sequences in the sample. TCRdb's copy holds only in-frame clones and misses some; the assay was immunoSEQ multiplex PCR. The top ten hold approximately 1.8% of the sample, which has about 700,000 clones, approximately 74% seen once. These data are taken from a study of shared clonotypes between healthy human individuals. There are 15 residues in the CDR3. After removal of 1 base from V and 4 bases from J, the junction contained 7 bases not matched to a gene. Germline V lookup: CDR1 LNHNV, CDR2 YYDKDF (reference sequence).

This receptor was identified in a woman in her twenties or thirties in good health. The chain employs TRBV15 and TRBJ2-7, with 7 positions matching TRBD1. The sample consisted of memory CD4+ T cells sorted from blood. Subset indicated: CD45RA-negative fraction. The CDR3: CATSRVGTGAYEQYF. In nucleotides, the CDR3 is TGTGCCACCAGCAGAGTGGGCACAGGGGCATACGAGCAGTACTTC.